The next 19 T cell receptor beta chains were all read from a single sample in a study of blood T cell repertoires in COVID-19. The assay was immunoSEQ multiplex PCR, and TCRdb's table has in-frame clones only and misses some. The table lists some 130,000 clones, more than 75% of them singletons. Source material: peripheral blood. All receptors derive from a man aged 60 to 75 with COVID-19, enrolled during active disease.

V usage is TRBV19 and J usage is TRBJ2-2; no firm D call. This CDR3 is built from 13 residues. CDR1 and CDR2 from the germline V gene are LNHDA and SQIVND (reference sequence). V lost 5 bases to trimming and J lost 3 bases, with 7 bases between them. CDR3 DNA: TGTGCCAGTAGTTACCAGGACACCGGGGAGCTGTTTTTT. This sequence encodes CASSYQDTGELFF. The variable domain in full, with the rest retrieved from reference TRBV19 and TRBJ2-2, is DGGITQSPKYLFRKEGQNVTLSCEQNLNHDAMYWYRQDPGQGLRLIYYSQIVNDFQKGDIAEGYSVSREKKESFPLTVTSAQKNPTAFYLCASSYQDTGELFFGEGSRLTVL.

The chain uses TRBV2 and TRBJ2-3, with TRBD2 matching 14 bases. The CDR3 is made up of 15 amino acids. Germline V gives CDR1 SNHLY, CDR2 FYNNEI. V trimming: 4 bases; J trimming: 5 bases; junction bases outside the gene matches: 2. CDR3 sequence (DNA): TGTGCCAGCAGTGGACTAGCGGGAGGGATAGATACGCAGTATTTT. Translating it yields CASSGLAGGIDTQYF. Together with reference TRBV2 and TRBJ2-3, the CDR3 gives the full variable domain: EPEVTQTPSHQVTQMGQEVILRCVPISNHLYFYWYRQILGQKVEFLVSFYNNEISEKSEIFDDQFSVERPDGSNFTLKIRSTKLEDSAMYFCASSGLAGGIDTQYFGPGTRLTVL.

The V call is TRBV24-1, the J call TRBJ2-3; TRBD2 matches 8 bases. V gave up 7 bases and J gave up 5 bases; unmatched junction bases: 7. Germline V gene sequence: CDR1 KGHDR, CDR2 SFDVKD. The CDR3 runs to 14 residues. The CDR3 here is CATRGVAGGDTQYF. The CDR3 DNA reads TGTGCCACCAGGGGAGTCGCGGGAGGAGATACGCAGTATTTT.

The chain employs TRBV7-9 and TRBJ2-7; 9 nucleotides agree with TRBD2. The junction had 8 bases not matched to a gene; V was cut back by 5 bases and J by 3 bases. CDR1 and CDR2 from the germline V gene are SEHNR and FQNEAQ (reference sequence). The CDR3 is 15 residues long. Here the CDR3 DNA reads TGTGCCAGCAGCGCGACTAGCGGAAATTACTACGAGCAGTACTTC. Protein product: CASSATSGNYYEQYF.

The genes are TRBV29-1 and TRBJ2-3, with D hard to call. V was pared by 4 bases and J by 4 bases, with 6 bases between. The CDR3 runs to 11 residues. CDR1 is SQVTM and CDR2 is ANQGSEA in the germline V gene. CDR3 sequence (DNA): TGCAGCGTTGCCGTAGCAGATACGCAGTATTTT. Its translation is CSVAVADTQYF.

V is TRBV3-1 (or the pseudogene TRBV3-2) and J is TRBJ2-5; D perhaps matches TRBD2 (5 bases). The CDR3 is 14 amino acids. Germline V gene lookup returns CDR1 LGHDT and CDR2 YNNKEL (reference sequence). The V end was cut by 4 bases, the J end by 4 bases, with 13 bases between. CDR3 sequence: CASSPPGSGETQYF. CDR3 sequence (DNA): TGTGCCAGCAGCCCCCCGGGGTCGGGAGAGACCCAGTACTTC.

The J gene is TRBJ1-1, the V gene TRBV6-5; possible D gene TRBD1, 5 bases. Trimming took off 5 bases at V and 3 bases at J, with 10 bases between the two ends. The germline gives CDR1 MNHEY, CDR2 SVGAGI. This CDR3 is 13 amino acids long. CDR3 in amino acids: CASSKQVYTEAFF. The CDR3 DNA reads TGTGCCAGCAGTAAACAGGTTTACACTGAAGCTTTCTTT.

V gene TRBV5-1 combines with J gene TRBJ2-7; 10 bases match TRBD2. In germline, CDR1 is SGHRS, CDR2 YFSETQ. The ends lost 1 base at V and 3 bases at J; junction bases unmatched: 4. This CDR3 region has 15 residues. The CDR3 sequence is CASSLYGTSDYEQYF. CDR3 sequence (DNA): TGCGCCAGCAGCTTGTATGGGACTAGCGACTACGAGCAGTACTTC.

V usage is TRBV5-4 and J usage is TRBJ1-1; the match to TRBD1 covers 8 bases. Trimming took 0 bases from V and 1 from J; bases not matched to a gene: 2. Looked up from germline, CDR1 is SGHNT and CDR2 is YYREEE (reference sequence). This CDR3 has 15 residues. Written as DNA, the CDR3 is TGTGCCAGCAGCTTGGAAGGGACAGGGAACACTGAAGCTTTCTTT. This translates into CASSLEGTGNTEAFF.

The chain recombines TRBV4-3 with TRBJ2-1; 12 positions agree with TRBD2. Per germline, CDR1 LGHNA and CDR2 YSLEER. CDR3 length: 19 amino acids. The V and J ends lost 0 bases and 5 bases, in that order; junction bases with no gene match: 11. CDR3 sequence reads: CASSQEERRTSGKHNEQFF. The CDR3 DNA follows: TGCGCCAGCAGCCAAGAGGAGAGACGGACTAGCGGGAAACACAATGAGCAGTTCTTC.

This chain uses TRBV19 with TRBJ2-2, with TRBD2 matching 7 bases. The germline V gene encodes CDR1 LNHDA and CDR2 SQIVND (reference sequence). CDR3 length: 17 amino acids. The V and J ends lost 6 bases and 3 bases, in that order; junction bases with no gene match: 13. CDR3 sequence: CASSAWGAGFDTGELFF. CDR3 coding DNA: TGTGCCAGTAGCGCCTGGGGAGCGGGATTTGACACCGGGGAGCTGTTTTTT.

This clone was picked up one time. The chain carries TRBV6-5 and TRBJ1-4; TRBD1 matches at 7 bases. Germline loops: CDR1 MNHEY, CDR2 SVGAGI. CDR3 size: 14 residues. Trimming removed 6 bases from V and 4 bases from J; junction bases left unmatched: 5. The CDR3 spells CASRRGQDNEKLFF. The CDR3 nucleotides are TGTGCCAGCAGACGCGGACAGGATAATGAAAAACTGTTTTTT.

The V gene is TRBV3-1 (or the pseudogene TRBV3-2), the J gene TRBJ2-4; D perhaps matches TRBD2 (6 bases). Germline V CDR1 and CDR2: LGHDT, YNNKEL (reference sequence). V was pared by 0 bases and J by 11 bases, with 11 bases between. CDR3 size: 13 residues. This CDR3 is CASSQDKGGVQYF. The CDR3 DNA reads as TGTGCCAGCAGCCAAGATAAAGGAGGGGTTCAGTACTTC.

This clone was picked up a small number of times. The gene calls are TRBV7-6 and TRBJ2-2; D gene uncertain. Per germline, CDR1 SGHVS and CDR2 FNYEAQ. The CDR3 is 17 residues long. V was trimmed by 6 bases and J by 3 bases, leaving 20 bases between them. The CDR3 coding sequence is TGTGCCAGCAGTTCGTTGTCCCATTACGAGGACACCGGGGAGCTGTTTTTT. Translated: CASSSLSHYEDTGELFF.

The chain joins TRBV28 to TRBJ1-1; weak D call: TRBD1 (6 bases). V was shortened by 1 base and J by 6 bases, with 12 bases between the two germline ends. The V gene's germline CDR1 is MDHEN and CDR2 SYDVKM. The CDR3 has 14 residues. The CDR3 sequence: CASSLFTGLAEAFF. CDR3 coding DNA: TGTGCCAGCAGTTTATTTACAGGGTTGGCTGAAGCTTTCTTT.

A single count supports this clone. The V call is TRBV2, the J call TRBJ1-6; TRBD1 aligns across 7 bases. The length of the CDR3 is 17 residues. Germline V gene lookup returns CDR1 SNHLY and CDR2 FYNNEI. Trimming took 7 bases from V and 0 from J; bases not matched to a gene: 9. As DNA, the CDR3 is TGTGCCAGCATACGTCAGACAGGGAGCTCCTATAATTCACCCCTCCACTTT. Amino acid sequence: CASIRQTGSSYNSPLHF.

The chain combines TRBV7-9 with TRBJ1-5, with a tentative D call TRBD1 (6 bases). Germline lookup yields CDR1 SEHNR and CDR2 FQNEAQ (reference sequence). This CDR3 spans 11 amino acids. V was clipped by 8 bases and J by 9 bases, with 11 bases between them. DNA for the CDR3: TGTGCCAGCGGAACAGGGCGGCCCCAGCATTTT. It codes for CASGTGRPQHF.

This chain links TRBV27 with TRBJ2-1; D perhaps matches TRBD1 (5 bases). Deletions cut 4 bases from V and 10 bases from J, with 11 bases between. The CDR3 is 12 amino acids. Germline V gene data show CDR1 as MNHEY and CDR2 as SMNVEV (reference sequence). CDR3 protein: CASSSQGLEQFF. CDR3 DNA sequence: TGTGCCAGCAGTTCGCAGGGTCTGGAGCAGTTCTTC.

The chain couples TRBV5-5 to TRBJ2-5; tentatively, D is TRBD1 (5 bases). Germline loops: CDR1 SGHKS, CDR2 YYEKEE (reference sequence). V lost 0 bases and J lost 2, with 11 bases in between. CDR3 size: 15 residues. The CDR3 coding sequence is TGTGCCAGCAGCTTGGGGGGCAACGAGCAAGAGACCCAGTACTTC. It codes for CASSLGGNEQETQYF.